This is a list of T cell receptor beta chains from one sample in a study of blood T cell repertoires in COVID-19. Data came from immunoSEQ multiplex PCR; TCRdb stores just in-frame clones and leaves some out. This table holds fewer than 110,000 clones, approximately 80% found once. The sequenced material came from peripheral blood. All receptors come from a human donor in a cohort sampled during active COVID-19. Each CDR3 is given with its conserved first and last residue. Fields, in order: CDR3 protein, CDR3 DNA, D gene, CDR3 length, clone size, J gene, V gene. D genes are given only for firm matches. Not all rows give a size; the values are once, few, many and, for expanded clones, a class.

cdr3_aa: CASSFDKGLEAFF; cdr3_nt: TGTGCCAGCAGTTTTGACAAGGGGTTAGAAGCTTTCTTT; d_call: NA; cdr3_length: 13; clone_size: NA; j_call: TRBJ1-1; v_call: TRBV12-3/TRBV12-4
cdr3_aa: CAWSVWQKYNEQFF; cdr3_nt: TGTGCCTGGAGTGTATGGCAGAAATACAATGAGCAGTTCTTC; d_call: NA; cdr3_length: 14; clone_size: NA; j_call: TRBJ2-1; v_call: TRBV30
cdr3_aa: CSVGTGNQPQHF; cdr3_nt: TGCAGCGTTGGGACAGGGAATCAGCCCCAGCATTTT; d_call: TRBD1; cdr3_length: 12; clone_size: NA; j_call: TRBJ1-5; v_call: TRBV29-1
cdr3_aa: CASSSAGGTETQYF; cdr3_nt: TGCGCCAGCAGCTCGGCGGGGGGGACAGAGACCCAGTACTTC; d_call: TRBD2; cdr3_length: 14; clone_size: NA; j_call: TRBJ2-5; v_call: TRBV5-1
cdr3_aa: CASTPRGRLAGNEQFF; cdr3_nt: TGCGCCAGCACCCCCCGCGGGAGACTAGCGGGTAATGAGCAGTTCTTC; d_call: TRBD2; cdr3_length: 16; clone_size: once; j_call: TRBJ2-1; v_call: TRBV10-2
cdr3_aa: CASSAGQGGTNEKLFF; cdr3_nt: TGTGCCAGCAGCGCAGGACAGGGAGGGACTAATGAAAAACTGTTTTTT; d_call: TRBD1; cdr3_length: 16; clone_size: NA; j_call: TRBJ1-4; v_call: TRBV5-8
cdr3_aa: CAIGKTGAEGDTQYF; cdr3_nt: TGTGCCATCGGTAAGACAGGGGCCGAGGGAGATACGCAGTATTTT; d_call: TRBD1; cdr3_length: 15; clone_size: NA; j_call: TRBJ2-3; v_call: TRBV10-3
cdr3_aa: CASSSPTGGVYGYTF; cdr3_nt: TGTGCCAGCAGCTCCCCGACAGGGGGCGTCTATGGCTACACCTTC; d_call: TRBD1; cdr3_length: 15; clone_size: NA; j_call: TRBJ1-2; v_call: TRBV7-9
cdr3_aa: CASSQSPREQYF; cdr3_nt: TGTGCCAGCAGCCAAAGCCCTCGCGAGCAGTACTTC; d_call: NA; cdr3_length: 12; clone_size: NA; j_call: TRBJ2-7; v_call: TRBV3-1/TRBV3-2
cdr3_aa: CASSLPGKGTNEKLFF; cdr3_nt: TGTGCCAGCAGCTTACCGGGGAAAGGGACTAATGAAAAACTGTTTTTT; d_call: NA; cdr3_length: 16; clone_size: NA; j_call: TRBJ1-4; v_call: TRBV11-3
cdr3_aa: CASRRTGGDEKLFF; cdr3_nt: TGTGCCAGCAGGCGGACAGGGGGCGATGAAAAACTGTTTTTT; d_call: TRBD1; cdr3_length: 14; clone_size: NA; j_call: TRBJ1-4; v_call: TRBV6-5
cdr3_aa: CASSQDLEGAETQYF; cdr3_nt: TGTGCCAGCAGCCAAGATCTTGAGGGGGCAGAGACCCAGTACTTC; d_call: TRBD1; cdr3_length: 15; clone_size: NA; j_call: TRBJ2-5; v_call: TRBV3-1/TRBV3-2
cdr3_aa: CASSLVTPPEAFF; cdr3_nt: TGCGCCAGCAGCTTGGTTACACCGCCTGAAGCTTTCTTT; d_call: NA; cdr3_length: 13; clone_size: NA; j_call: TRBJ1-1; v_call: TRBV5-1
cdr3_aa: CASSPGGSGSPFF; cdr3_nt: TGTGCCAGCAGCCCTGGTGGAAGCGGGAGTCCGTTCTTC; d_call: TRBD2; cdr3_length: 13; clone_size: NA; j_call: TRBJ2-1; v_call: TRBV9
cdr3_aa: CASSSPNTGELFF; cdr3_nt: TGTGCCAGCAGTTCCCCAAACACCGGGGAGCTGTTTTTT; d_call: NA; cdr3_length: 13; clone_size: few; j_call: TRBJ2-2; v_call: TRBV7-3
cdr3_aa: CASSAPDRGRTEAFF; cdr3_nt: TGTGCCAGCAGCGCCCCAGACAGGGGTAGGACTGAAGCTTTCTTT; d_call: TRBD1; cdr3_length: 15; clone_size: NA; j_call: TRBJ1-1; v_call: TRBV11-2
cdr3_aa: CASSSGTGGDFRSGNTIYF; cdr3_nt: TGCGCCAGCAGCTCCGGGACAGGGGGCGATTTTCGCTCTGGAAACACCATATATTTT; d_call: TRBD1; cdr3_length: 19; clone_size: NA; j_call: TRBJ1-3; v_call: TRBV5-1
cdr3_aa: CASSPRPGGEEKLFF; cdr3_nt: TGTGCCAGCTCACCAAGGCCAGGGGGCGAAGAAAAACTGTTTTTT; d_call: TRBD1; cdr3_length: 15; clone_size: NA; j_call: TRBJ1-4; v_call: TRBV18
cdr3_aa: CASSSGQGLRYGYTF; cdr3_nt: TGTGCCAGCAGCTCGGGACAGGGGTTGAGGTATGGCTACACCTTC; d_call: TRBD1; cdr3_length: 15; clone_size: NA; j_call: TRBJ1-2; v_call: TRBV13
cdr3_aa: CASRSTSGGYNEQFF; cdr3_nt: TGTGCCAGCAGGTCGACTAGCGGGGGCTACAATGAGCAGTTCTTC; d_call: TRBD2; cdr3_length: 15; clone_size: NA; j_call: TRBJ2-1; v_call: TRBV2
cdr3_aa: CASRGQANTEAFF; cdr3_nt: TGTGCCAGCAGGGGACAGGCGAACACTGAAGCTTTCTTT; d_call: TRBD1; cdr3_length: 13; clone_size: NA; j_call: TRBJ1-1; v_call: TRBV2
cdr3_aa: CASSPKGTSNQPQHF; cdr3_nt: TGTGCCAGCAGCCCTAAGGGGACAAGCAATCAGCCCCAGCATTTT; d_call: NA; cdr3_length: 15; clone_size: few; j_call: TRBJ1-5; v_call: TRBV7-8
cdr3_aa: CSVRRTGLNQPQHF; cdr3_nt: TGCAGCGTTCGACGGACAGGGCTCAATCAGCCCCAGCATTTT; d_call: TRBD1; cdr3_length: 14; clone_size: NA; j_call: TRBJ1-5; v_call: TRBV29-1
cdr3_aa: CASSSSTGATGELFF; cdr3_nt: TGCGCCAGCAGCTCATCGACAGGGGCCACCGGGGAGCTGTTTTTT; d_call: TRBD1; cdr3_length: 15; clone_size: NA; j_call: TRBJ2-2; v_call: TRBV5-1
cdr3_aa: CASSLRQGLHTF; cdr3_nt: TGTGCCAGCAGTTTAAGGCAGGGGTTACACACCTTC; d_call: NA; cdr3_length: 12; clone_size: NA; j_call: TRBJ1-2; v_call: TRBV12-3/TRBV12-4
cdr3_aa: CASSQSGGALETQYF; cdr3_nt: TGCGCCAGCAGCCAATCTGGGGGGGCCTTAGAGACCCAGTACTTC; d_call: NA; cdr3_length: 15; clone_size: NA; j_call: TRBJ2-5; v_call: TRBV4-3
cdr3_aa: CASSLGTSSPYEQYF; cdr3_nt: TGCGCCAGCAGCCTCGGGACTTCCTCGCCCTACGAGCAGTACTTC; d_call: NA; cdr3_length: 15; clone_size: few; j_call: TRBJ2-7; v_call: TRBV5-1
cdr3_aa: CASSLMPPGQGTGYTF; cdr3_nt: TGTGCCAGCAGCCTCATGCCCCCAGGCCAGGGGACTGGCTACACCTTC; d_call: NA; cdr3_length: 16; clone_size: NA; j_call: TRBJ1-2; v_call: TRBV28
cdr3_aa: CASSAWTVGGEKLFF; cdr3_nt: TGTGCCAGCAGCGCGTGGACAGTAGGAGGTGAAAAACTGTTTTTT; d_call: NA; cdr3_length: 15; clone_size: NA; j_call: TRBJ1-4; v_call: TRBV7-9
cdr3_aa: CASSVAFPSYNEQFF; cdr3_nt: TGTGCCAGCAGTGTAGCGTTCCCCTCCTACAATGAGCAGTTCTTC; d_call: NA; cdr3_length: 15; clone_size: many; j_call: TRBJ2-1; v_call: TRBV7-8
cdr3_aa: CASMRAQGAQETQYF; cdr3_nt: TGTGCCAGTATGAGGGCCCAGGGGGCACAAGAGACCCAGTACTTC; d_call: TRBD1; cdr3_length: 15; clone_size: NA; j_call: TRBJ2-5; v_call: TRBV19
cdr3_aa: CASSYRAYGYTF; cdr3_nt: TGTGCCAGCAGCTACAGGGCTTATGGCTACACCTTC; d_call: NA; cdr3_length: 12; clone_size: NA; j_call: TRBJ1-2; v_call: TRBV14
cdr3_aa: CASRPGQGYDYGYTF; cdr3_nt: TGTGCCAGCAGACCCGGACAGGGGTATGACTATGGCTACACCTTC; d_call: TRBD1; cdr3_length: 15; clone_size: NA; j_call: TRBJ1-2; v_call: TRBV3-1/TRBV3-2
cdr3_aa: CASSPTSDTQYF; cdr3_nt: TGTGCCAGCAGCCCGACTAGCGATACGCAGTATTTT; d_call: TRBD2; cdr3_length: 12; clone_size: NA; j_call: TRBJ2-3; v_call: TRBV7-9
cdr3_aa: CASSPTGSGNTIYF; cdr3_nt: TGTGCCAGCAGCCCGACAGGATCTGGAAACACCATATATTTT; d_call: NA; cdr3_length: 14; clone_size: NA; j_call: TRBJ1-3; v_call: TRBV7-9
cdr3_aa: CASSQERSSGGQIYEQYF; cdr3_nt: TGCGCCAGCAGCCAAGAGAGATCGAGCGGGGGGCAAATCTACGAGCAGTACTTC; d_call: TRBD2; cdr3_length: 18; clone_size: NA; j_call: TRBJ2-7; v_call: TRBV4-1
cdr3_aa: CASSSPRQGRPSGNTIYF; cdr3_nt: TGTGCCAGCAGCTCTCCTCGACAGGGGCGCCCCTCTGGAAACACCATATATTTT; d_call: TRBD1; cdr3_length: 18; clone_size: NA; j_call: TRBJ1-3; v_call: TRBV7-2
cdr3_aa: CASSYGTDTEAFF; cdr3_nt: TGTGCCAGTAGTTACGGGACAGATACTGAAGCTTTCTTT; d_call: TRBD1; cdr3_length: 13; clone_size: NA; j_call: TRBJ1-1; v_call: TRBV19
cdr3_aa: CASSEGAAAQPQHF; cdr3_nt: TGTGCCAGCAGTGAAGGGGCAGCGGCGCAGCCCCAGCATTTT; d_call: NA; cdr3_length: 14; clone_size: NA; j_call: TRBJ1-5; v_call: TRBV6-1
cdr3_aa: CASSPFQVRSGTDTQYF; cdr3_nt: TGTGCCAGCAGCCCCTTTCAGGTTAGATCCGGCACAGATACGCAGTATTTT; d_call: NA; cdr3_length: 17; clone_size: NA; j_call: TRBJ2-3; v_call: TRBV14
cdr3_aa: CASSLGLLAGTAYNEQFF; cdr3_nt: TGTGCCAGCAGCTTAGGTCTACTAGCGGGGACCGCCTACAATGAGCAGTTCTTC; d_call: TRBD2; cdr3_length: 18; clone_size: NA; j_call: TRBJ2-1; v_call: TRBV7-2
cdr3_aa: CASSVASRGIGYNEQFF; cdr3_nt: TGTGCCAGCAGCGTAGCCTCGCGGGGGATAGGCTACAATGAGCAGTTCTTC; d_call: TRBD2; cdr3_length: 17; clone_size: NA; j_call: TRBJ2-1; v_call: TRBV9
cdr3_aa: CASRPYRGPHQNYGYTF; cdr3_nt: TGTGCCAGCAGACCGTACAGGGGGCCACACCAAAACTATGGCTACACCTTC; d_call: TRBD1; cdr3_length: 17; clone_size: NA; j_call: TRBJ1-2; v_call: TRBV5-4
cdr3_aa: CSVDPGLAGYHEQYF; cdr3_nt: TGCAGCGTTGACCCGGGACTAGCGGGTTACCACGAGCAGTACTTC; d_call: TRBD2; cdr3_length: 15; clone_size: NA; j_call: TRBJ2-7; v_call: TRBV29-1
cdr3_aa: CASSPEGGARSGYTF; cdr3_nt: TGTGCCAGCAGCCCTGAGGGAGGGGCGCGGAGTGGCTACACCTTC; d_call: NA; cdr3_length: 15; clone_size: NA; j_call: TRBJ1-2; v_call: TRBV7-9